The next 17 T cell receptor beta chains were all read from a single sample in a study of blood T cell repertoires in COVID-19. Libraries were prepared by immunoSEQ multiplex PCR; TCRdb keeps only in-frame clonotypes and omits some of them. The data contain about 210,000 clones, about 79% of them seen just once; the ten biggest clones take up about 9.7%. The material sequenced was peripheral blood. These receptor sequences come from a man aged 45-65 years with active or convalescent COVID-19.

The chain carries TRBV2 and TRBJ2-1, with a possible D match to TRBD2 (6 bases). Germline V gene data show CDR1 as SNHLY and CDR2 as FYNNEI. Trimming stripped 6 bases from V and 12 bases from J, with 18 bases between. The CDR3 spans 13 residues. The CDR3 nucleotides are TGTGCCAGCAGCTCCCCCTCGACTAGACGGCAGTTCTTC. This translates into CASSSPSTRRQFF.

This sequence joins TRBV9 and TRBJ1-2, with 11 bases matching TRBD1. Germline CDR1 and CDR2: SGDLS and YYNGEE. The CDR3 loop spans 15 amino acids. V shed 3 bases and J 5 bases; nucleotides not matched to a gene: 6. CDR3 sequence: CASSAVGQGAYGYTF. Here the CDR3 DNA reads TGTGCCAGCAGCGCCGTTGGACAGGGGGCTTATGGCTACACCTTC.

The J gene is TRBJ2-1, the V gene TRBV3-1 (or the pseudogene TRBV3-2); unclear D gene. Germline CDR1 and CDR2: LGHDT and YNNKEL (reference sequence). The V gene lost 0 bases and the J gene lost 16 bases, with 19 bases spanning the gap. The CDR3 runs 14 residues. The CDR3 region has the DNA TGTGCCAGCAGCCAAGATCTTGGGCTCGTGCCCTTTTTCTTC. Residues: CASSQDLGLVPFFF.

This clone has a single count. This chain uses TRBV9 with TRBJ2-1, with 9 bases lining up with TRBD2. Trimming at V came to 0 bases and at J to 0 bases, leaving 7 bases not matched to a gene. CDR1 and CDR2 (germline): SGDLS, YYNGEE. The CDR3 runs to 18 residues. CDR3 DNA: TGTGCCAGCAGCGTAGGACTAGCGGAGGCGAGCTCCTACAATGAGCAGTTCTTC. Amino acids: CASSVGLAEASSYNEQFF.

J is TRBJ2-5 and V is TRBV2, with D uncertain. CDR3 size: 14 residues. Trimming removed 2 bases at V and 0 bases at J, with 7 bases between. Germline V gives CDR1 SNHLY, CDR2 FYNNEI. As DNA, the CDR3 is TGTGCCAGCAGTGAAAACCAGTACCAAGAGACCCAGTACTTC. Protein sequence: CASSENQYQETQYF.

The gene calls are TRBV5-5 and TRBJ1-2; D not resolved. The CDR3 runs to 13 residues. V was shortened by 3 bases and J by 6 bases, with 12 bases between the two germline ends. Germline CDR1 is SGHKS and CDR2 is YYEKEE (reference sequence). In DNA, the CDR3 is TGTGCCAGCAGCTCCCAGGTGTGGGATGGCTACACCTTC. Its translation: CASSSQVWDGYTF.

The rearrangement joins TRBV4-1 to TRBJ2-3, with D perhaps TRBD1 (5 bases). V lost 4 bases to trimming and J lost 2 bases, with 7 bases between them. The V gene's germline CDR1 is MGHRA and CDR2 YSYEKL. This CDR3 has 13 amino acids. CDR3 nucleotides: TGCGCCAGCAGCCTCGGACACACAGATACGCAGTATTTT. Encoded protein: CASSLGHTDTQYF.

This chain connects TRBV11-2 to TRBJ2-5; TRBD2 matches 7 bases. Germline CDR1 is SGHAT and CDR2 is FQNNGV. The CDR3 loop spans 15 amino acids. Trimming removed 0 bases from V and 5 bases from J; junction bases left unmatched: 6. CDR3 protein: CASSLDPREGETQYF. The CDR3 nucleotides read TGTGCCAGCAGCTTAGATCCCAGGGAGGGCGAGACCCAGTACTTC.

The gene calls are TRBV28 and TRBJ2-2, with a tentative D call TRBD1 (6 bases). Deletions cut 1 base from V and 7 bases from J, with 16 bases between. Germline CDR1 is MDHEN and CDR2 is SYDVKM. The CDR3 spans 16 residues. CDR3 residues: CASSLSQTGPLGELFF. In DNA form, the CDR3 reads TGTGCCAGCAGTTTATCCCAGACAGGCCCACTCGGGGAGCTGTTTTTT.

The chain has TRBV5-4 and TRBJ2-7; 8 nucleotides line up with TRBD1. Germline V gene data show CDR1 as SGHNT and CDR2 as YYREEE (reference sequence). V was pared by 5 bases and J by 5 bases, with 9 bases of the junction left unmatched. The CDR3 is 14 amino acids. CDR3 bases: TGTGCCAGCAGTCGACAGGGGACGTCGGACGAGCAGTACTTC. Protein: CASSRQGTSDEQYF.

This chain uses TRBV28 with TRBJ1-2; a weak D match, TRBD1 (5 bases). V lost 10 bases and J 7 bases, leaving 22 bases between the germline ends. Germline CDR1 MDHEN, CDR2 SYDVKM. This CDR3 spans 14 amino acids. The CDR3 protein is CATLLSGDYRGYTF. The CDR3 region has the DNA TGTGCCACCCTCCTTTCGGGGGACTATCGTGGCTACACCTTC.

The chain combines TRBV28 with TRBJ1-4; D is possibly TRBD1 (5 bases). The CDR3 is made up of 14 amino acids. The germline V and J ends were trimmed by 3 bases and 8 bases, with 13 bases remaining between them. The germline V gene has CDR1 MDHEN and CDR2 SYDVKM. The CDR3 nucleotides are TGTGCCAGCAGTTTCCGGGACTTAAGGGAAAAACTGTTTTTT. Its translation: CASSFRDLREKLFF.

V usage is TRBV5-1 and J usage is TRBJ2-5; 8 positions match TRBD2. Per the germline V gene, CDR1 is SGHRS and CDR2 is YFSETQ. Unmatched junction bases numbered 13, after V lost 5 bases and J lost 4 bases. The CDR3 is made up of 16 amino acids. The CDR3 sequence: CASSPQSAGGGETQYF. DNA for the CDR3: TGCGCCAGCAGTCCACAGTCGGCGGGAGGTGGAGAGACCCAGTACTTC.

This chain links TRBV9 with TRBJ2-2; the match to TRBD1 covers 8 bases. Germline values: CDR1 SGDLS, CDR2 YYNGEE. The CDR3 is 17 amino acids. V dropped 3 bases and J dropped 9; count of bases not matched to a gene: 16. CDR3 nucleotide sequence: TGTGCCAGCAGCGCCGGACAGGGAACGAATCTAATCAGGGAGCTGTTTTTT. Translating it yields CASSAGQGTNLIRELFF.

V gene TRBV27 combines with J gene TRBJ2-7, with 12 bases aligning to TRBD2. Germline V CDR1 and CDR2: MNHEY, SMNVEV (reference sequence). V lost 5 bases, J lost 2 bases, and 19 bases stayed unmatched. The CDR3 runs 20 residues. CDR3 in amino acids: CASSPLNKLAGGRFPYEQYF. The DNA of the CDR3 is TGTGCCAGCAGTCCACTAAACAAACTAGCGGGAGGACGCTTTCCCTACGAGCAGTACTTC.

This clone was observed a handful of times. V is TRBV5-1 and J is TRBJ1-1; D unresolved. The germline V gene has CDR1 SGHRS and CDR2 YFSETQ. V lost 3 bases and J lost 1, with 10 bases in between. The CDR3 length is 14 residues. The chain's CDR3 is CASSYYSRNTEAFF. The CDR3 DNA is TGCGCCAGCAGCTATTACTCCCGGAACACTGAAGCTTTCTTT.

The chain recombines TRBV2 with TRBJ2-1; TRBD2 matches at 8 bases. The CDR3 runs to 14 residues. Germline V gene sequence: CDR1 SNHLY, CDR2 FYNNEI. J lost 4 bases, V lost 9 bases, and 8 bases had no gene match. The CDR3 nucleotides are TGTGCCAGTTTAGCGGGGAGATCGTACAATGAGCAGTTCTTC. It translates to CASLAGRSYNEQFF.